The 18 T cell receptor beta chains reported below all come from one sample, sequenced in a study of beta chain features in type 1 diabetes. Of the isolated RNA, all was reverse transcribed, and so the sequenced material was expressed TCRB transcripts. Profiling relied on immunoSEQ multiplex PCR, and the TCRdb table lists in-frame clones only, not all of them. The top ten hold roughly 1% of the sample, which has around 280,000 clones, roughly 8% seen once. The sample was central memory CD4+ T cells from blood. Every receptor here comes from a woman aged 18 to 35 in good health.

This clone was seen a few times. The chain recombines TRBV6-5 with TRBJ2-3; 7 bases are shared with TRBD2. Germline V gene lookup returns CDR1 MNHEY and CDR2 SVGAGI. The CDR3 is 15 residues long. V shed 6 bases and J 6 bases; nucleotides not matched to a gene: 12. The CDR3 region has the DNA TGTGCCAGCAGCCAGCCTAGCGGATCTTGGGATACGCAGTATTTT. Its protein is CASSQPSGSWDTQYF.

Only a few counts were recorded for this clone. This chain uses TRBV7-2 with TRBJ1-4; D is ambiguous. The germline CDR1 and CDR2 sequences are SGHTA and FQGNSA. The CDR3 extends over 15 amino acids. Trimming cost V 5 bases and J 2 bases, with 12 bases left between them. The CDR3 region has the DNA TGTGCCAGCAGCGGAAGGGTGCGGACTAATGAAAAACTGTTTTTT. Amino acids: CASSGRVRTNEKLFF. The full variable domain, in which reference TRBV7-2 and TRBJ1-4 provide the parts outside the CDR3, is GAGVSQSPSNKVTEKGKDVELRCDPISGHTALYWYRQSLGQGLEFLIYFQGNSAPDKSGLPSDRFSAERTGGSVSTLTIQRTQQEDSAVYLCASSGRVRTNEKLFFGSGTQLSVL.

This clone was seen a handful of times. The chain links TRBV7-2 to TRBJ2-3; the match to TRBD2 covers 8 bases. Unmatched junction bases numbered 13, after V lost 5 bases and J lost 0 bases. The CDR3 is 18 residues long. From germline, CDR1 is SGHTA and CDR2 FQGNSA. The CDR3 DNA reads as TGTGCCAGCAGCCCCGGGGGGGCAGGGCTGAGGAGCACAGATACGCAGTATTTT. Protein: CASSPGGAGLRSTDTQYF. The whole variable domain, filled in from reference TRBV7-2 and TRBJ2-3, reads GAGVSQSPSNKVTEKGKDVELRCDPISGHTALYWYRQSLGQGLEFLIYFQGNSAPDKSGLPSDRFSAERTGGSVSTLTIQRTQQEDSAVYLCASSPGGAGLRSTDTQYFGPGTRLTVL.

As for this clone: Given a much more abundant clone one base away, this may be a read error. The chain carries TRBV4-2 and TRBJ2-3; D possibly corresponds to TRBD2 (5 bases). CDR3 length equals 14 residues. The V end was cut by 6 bases, the J end by 5 bases, with 15 bases between. Per the germline V gene, CDR1 is LGHNA and CDR2 is YNFKEQ. The CDR3, as DNA: TGTGCCAGCAGATCCCCGGGGTGGGGAGATACGCAGTATTTT. Protein product: CASRSPGWGDTQYF.

This clone has just a few counts. The chain carries TRBV7-2 and TRBJ2-1, with 9 positions matching TRBD2. The CDR3 length is 15 residues. Germline values: CDR1 SGHTA, CDR2 FQGNSA. Germline trimming cut 5 bases from V and 5 bases from J; bases unmatched to any gene: 7. The chain's CDR3 is CASSPSGMGNNEQFF. The CDR3 DNA follows: TGTGCCAGCAGCCCTAGCGGGATGGGGAACAATGAGCAGTTCTTC.

The V gene is TRBV27, the J gene TRBJ1-5; 10 bases are a match to TRBD1. CDR3 length: 15 amino acids. CDR1 and CDR2 (germline): MNHEY, SMNVEV (reference sequence). After removal of 6 bases from V and 2 bases from J, the junction contained 4 bases not matched to a gene. The CDR3 protein is CASRPGTGGNQPQHF. CDR3 sequence (DNA): TGTGCCAGCAGGCCCGGGACAGGGGGCAATCAGCCCCAGCATTTT.

The chain carries TRBV5-6 and TRBJ2-5; TRBD1 might be the D (6 bases). The CDR3 is made up of 13 amino acids. CDR1 is SGHDT, CDR2 YYEEEE, per germline. The V end was cut by 2 bases, the J end by 3 bases, with 8 bases between. CDR3 protein: CASSLNREETQYF. For the CDR3, the DNA is TGTGCCAGCAGCTTAAACAGGGAAGAGACCCAGTACTTC.

This clone was observed a handful of times. The genes are TRBV5-6 and TRBJ2-1, with 10 bases that match TRBD1. The CDR3 extends over 13 amino acids. The V segment lost 0 bases and the J segment 14 bases; nucleotides outside the gene matches: 5. CDR1 is SGHDT and CDR2 is YYEEEE in the germline V gene. The chain's CDR3 is CASSLERTGGEFF. As DNA, the CDR3 is TGTGCCAGCAGCTTGGAACGGACAGGGGGAGAGTTCTTC.

The chain combines TRBV7-9 with TRBJ2-6; 7 bases align to TRBD1. This CDR3 is built from 14 residues. Germline CDR1 SEHNR, CDR2 FQNEAQ (reference sequence). Trimming removed 5 bases from V and 2 bases from J; junction bases left unmatched: 0. As DNA, the CDR3 is TGTGCCAGCAGCCAGGGGGCTGGGGCCAACGTCCTGACTTTC. It codes for CASSQGAGANVLTF.

The chain links TRBV11-3 to TRBJ2-2; D may match TRBD1 or TRBD2 (5 bases each). The germline gives CDR1 SGHNT, CDR2 YENEEA. Trimming cost V 5 bases and J 4 bases, with 8 bases left between them. The CDR3 loop spans 13 amino acids. This CDR3 reads CASSRDLTGELFF. CDR3 DNA: TGTGCCAGCAGCCGGGACCTCACCGGGGAGCTGTTTTTT.

This clone showed up just a few times. This chain joins TRBV5-1 and TRBJ2-1, with 8 positions matching TRBD1. Unmatched junction bases numbered 6, after V lost 5 bases and J lost 5 bases. The CDR3 spans 14 residues. Per the germline V gene, CDR1 is SGHRS and CDR2 is YFSETQ. CDR3 in amino acids: CASRQGDRNNEQFF. CDR3 DNA sequence: TGCGCCAGCAGGCAGGGGGACAGGAACAATGAGCAGTTCTTC.

Here the CDR3 DNA reads TGTGCCAGCTCACGTCTGACGGGGCGTAGCACCGGGGAGCTGTTTTTT. Its protein is CASSRLTGRSTGELFF. The V call is TRBV18, the J call TRBJ2-2; D may be TRBD1 or TRBD2 (5 bases each). Germline CDR1 and CDR2: KGHSH and LQKENI. Between the trimmed V and J ends, which lost 4 bases and 4 bases, there was a span of 16 bases. The length of the CDR3 is 16 residues.

This clone appeared a few times. The same CDR3 arises from other DNA sequences in this sample as well. The rearrangement links TRBV29-1 to TRBJ1-2; D is undetermined. Trimming removed 5 bases at V and 4 bases at J, with 8 bases between. Germline CDR1 SQVTM, CDR2 ANQGSEA. The CDR3 runs 11 residues. The CDR3 is CSVKGTYGYTF. The CDR3 nucleotides read TGCAGCGTTAAGGGAACCTATGGCTACACCTTC. Filled out from reference TRBV29-1 and TRBJ1-2, the complete variable domain reads SAVISQKPSRDICQRGTSLTIQCQVDSQVTMMFWYRQQPGQSLTLIATANQGSEATYESGFVIDKFPISRPNLTFSTLTVSNMSPEDSSIYLCSVKGTYGYTFGSGTRLTVV.

The rearrangement uses TRBV5-4 and TRBJ1-4; D remains ambiguous. Germline V gene sequence: CDR1 SGHNT, CDR2 YYREEE (reference sequence). The CDR3 extends over 14 amino acids. V was clipped by 4 bases and J by 1 base, with 8 bases between them. The CDR3: CASSRGGTNEKLFF. The CDR3 coding sequence is TGTGCCAGCAGCCGGGGAGGAACTAATGAAAAACTGTTTTTT.

The V call is TRBV7-2, the J call TRBJ2-2; D call uncertain. Trimming shortened V by 2 bases and J by 4 bases, and 8 bases separated the two germline ends. The germline gives CDR1 SGHTA, CDR2 FQGNSA. The CDR3 is made up of 14 amino acids. The CDR3 DNA follows: TGTGCCAGCAGCTTAACGCGCTTCACCGGGGAGCTGTTTTTT. Translated, it gives CASSLTRFTGELFF.

This clone was seen a handful of times. V usage is TRBV10-3 and J usage is TRBJ2-7; 9 bases are shared with TRBD1. CDR1 and CDR2 from the germline V gene are ENHRY and SYGVKD. V shed 10 bases, J shed 3 bases, and the junction held 13 bases outside the gene matches. The CDR3 covers 15 residues. CDR3 region: CASHRDRESNYEQYF. The CDR3 nucleotides are TGTGCCAGCCACCGGGACAGGGAGTCGAACTACGAGCAGTACTTC.

This clone was found a few times. The genes are TRBV27 and TRBJ1-5; the match to TRBD1 covers 9 bases. The CDR3 spans 14 residues. CDR1 and CDR2 (germline): MNHEY, SMNVEV (reference sequence). With 6 bases clipped from V and 7 bases from J, the junction kept 7 bases outside the gene matches. CDR3 residues: CASRQQGAQQPQHF. In DNA, the CDR3 is TGTGCCAGCAGACAACAGGGGGCTCAGCAGCCCCAGCATTTT.

This clone was seen a few times. The same CDR3 also results from other DNA sequences found in this sample. The chain couples TRBV13 to TRBJ2-3, with D possibly called TRBD1 or TRBD2 (5 bases each). Germline V gene lookup returns CDR1 PRHDT and CDR2 FYEKMQ (reference sequence). The V end lost 6 bases, the J end lost 2 bases, and 9 bases lay between the germline ends. CDR3 length: 13 amino acids. For the CDR3, the DNA is TGTGCCAGCAGGAGGGGTTCCACAGATACGCAGTATTTT. Its protein is CASRRGSTDTQYF.